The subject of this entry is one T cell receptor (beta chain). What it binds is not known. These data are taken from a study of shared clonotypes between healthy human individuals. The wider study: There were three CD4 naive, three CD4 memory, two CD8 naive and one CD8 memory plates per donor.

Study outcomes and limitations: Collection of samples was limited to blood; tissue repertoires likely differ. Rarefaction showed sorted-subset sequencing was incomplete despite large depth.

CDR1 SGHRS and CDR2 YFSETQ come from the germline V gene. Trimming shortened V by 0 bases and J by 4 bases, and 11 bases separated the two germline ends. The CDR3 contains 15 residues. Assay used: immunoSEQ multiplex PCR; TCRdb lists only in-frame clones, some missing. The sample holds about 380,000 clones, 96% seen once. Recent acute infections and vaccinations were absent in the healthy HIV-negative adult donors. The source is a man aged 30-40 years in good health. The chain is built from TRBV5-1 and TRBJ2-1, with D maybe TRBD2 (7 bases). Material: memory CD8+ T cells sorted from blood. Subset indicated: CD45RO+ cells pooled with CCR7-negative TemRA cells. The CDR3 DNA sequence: TGCGCCAGCAGCTTGGCTAGGGGGGGTTACAATGAGCAGTTCTTC. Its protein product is CASSLARGGYNEQFF.